This note documents a single T cell receptor beta chain sequence. Its specificity is unknown. The sample comes from a study of chemoradiotherapy in HPV16-positive cancers. Study summary: Candidate HPV-specific clones and shared TCR motifs came from two HPV16-positive patients.

General study points: For HPV16-positive patients, expanding HPV-responsive T cells associated with longer recurrence-free survival.

Clones were read by immunoSEQ multiplex PCR, and TCRdb kept only the in-frame ones, dropping some. Among around 810 clones listed, over 75% were seen once. The material sequenced was tumor tissue, taken from a patient who underwent chemoradiotherapy. The sequence derives from a human donor with HPV-associated anogenital cancer.

The CDR3 bases are TGTGCCAGCAGCTTAACGGGGTTTCGGGAAGAGACCCAGTACTTC. Residues: CASSLTGFREETQYF. The chain couples TRBV7-9 to TRBJ2-5; tentative D call: TRBD2 (5 bases). CDR3 length: 15 amino acids. Germline V gene sequence: CDR1 SEHNR, CDR2 FQNEAQ (reference sequence). Trimming shortened V by 2 bases and J by 3 bases, and 13 bases separated the two germline ends. The variable domain in full, with the rest retrieved from reference TRBV7-9 and TRBJ2-5, is DTGVSQNPRHKITKRGQNVTFRCDPISEHNRLYWYRQTLGQGPEFLTYFQNEAQLEKSRLLSDRFSAERPKGSFSTLEIQRTEQGDSAMYLCASSLTGFREETQYFGPGTRLLVL.